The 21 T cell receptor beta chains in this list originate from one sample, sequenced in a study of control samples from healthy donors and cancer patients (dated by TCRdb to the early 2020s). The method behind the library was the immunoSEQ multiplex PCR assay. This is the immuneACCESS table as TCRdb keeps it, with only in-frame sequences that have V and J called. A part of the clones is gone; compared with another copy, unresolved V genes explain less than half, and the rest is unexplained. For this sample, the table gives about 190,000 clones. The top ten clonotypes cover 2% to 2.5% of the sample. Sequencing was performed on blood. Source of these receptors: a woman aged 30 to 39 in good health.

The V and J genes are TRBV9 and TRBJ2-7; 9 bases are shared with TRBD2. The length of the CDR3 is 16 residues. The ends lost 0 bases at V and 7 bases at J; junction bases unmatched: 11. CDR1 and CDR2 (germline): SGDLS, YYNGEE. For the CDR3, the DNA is TGTGCCAGCAGCGTAGCTTTGCGGGGGGGCCGAGGGGAGCAGTACTTC. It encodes CASSVALRGGRGEQYF.

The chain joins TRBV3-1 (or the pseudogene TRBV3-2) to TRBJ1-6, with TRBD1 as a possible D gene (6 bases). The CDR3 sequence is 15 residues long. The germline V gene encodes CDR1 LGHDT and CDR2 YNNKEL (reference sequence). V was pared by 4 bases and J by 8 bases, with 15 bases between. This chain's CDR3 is CASSPYRQAHSPLHF. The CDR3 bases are TGTGCCAGCAGCCCATACCGACAGGCGCATTCACCCCTCCACTTT.

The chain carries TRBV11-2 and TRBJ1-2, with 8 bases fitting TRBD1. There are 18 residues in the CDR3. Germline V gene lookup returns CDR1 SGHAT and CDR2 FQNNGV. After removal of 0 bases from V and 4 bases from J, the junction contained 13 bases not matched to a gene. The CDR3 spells CASSLDDPGTGSIYGYTF. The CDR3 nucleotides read TGTGCCAGCAGCTTAGATGATCCAGGGACAGGCTCAATCTATGGCTACACCTTC.

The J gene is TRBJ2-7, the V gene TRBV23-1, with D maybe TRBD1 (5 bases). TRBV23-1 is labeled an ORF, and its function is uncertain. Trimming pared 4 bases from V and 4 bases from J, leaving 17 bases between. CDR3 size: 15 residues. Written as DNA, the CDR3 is TGCGCCAGCAGTCCCCGACCCATGGACACTTACGAGCAGTACTTC. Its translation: CASSPRPMDTYEQYF.

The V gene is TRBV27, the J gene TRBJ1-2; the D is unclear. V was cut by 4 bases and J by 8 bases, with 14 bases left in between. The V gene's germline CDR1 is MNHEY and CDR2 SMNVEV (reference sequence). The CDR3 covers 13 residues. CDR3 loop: CASSYALTEGYTF. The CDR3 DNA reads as TGTGCCAGCAGTTATGCCCTCACGGAAGGCTACACCTTC.

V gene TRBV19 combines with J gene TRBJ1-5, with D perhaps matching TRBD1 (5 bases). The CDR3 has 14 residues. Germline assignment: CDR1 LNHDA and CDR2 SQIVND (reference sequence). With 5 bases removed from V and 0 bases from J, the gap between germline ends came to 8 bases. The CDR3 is CASSEQVSNQPQHF. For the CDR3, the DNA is TGTGCCAGTAGTGAACAGGTTAGCAATCAGCCCCAGCATTTT. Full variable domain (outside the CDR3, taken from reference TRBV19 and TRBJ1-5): DGGITQSPKYLFRKEGQNVTLSCEQNLNHDAMYWYRQDPGQGLRLIYYSQIVNDFQKGDIAEGYSVSREKKESFPLTVTSAQKNPTAFYLCASSEQVSNQPQHFGDGTRLSIL.

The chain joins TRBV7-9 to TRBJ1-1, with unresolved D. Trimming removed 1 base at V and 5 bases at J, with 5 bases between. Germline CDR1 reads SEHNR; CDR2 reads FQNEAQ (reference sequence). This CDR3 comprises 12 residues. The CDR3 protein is CASSLDGTEAFF. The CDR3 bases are TGTGCCAGCAGCTTAGACGGGACTGAAGCTTTCTTT.

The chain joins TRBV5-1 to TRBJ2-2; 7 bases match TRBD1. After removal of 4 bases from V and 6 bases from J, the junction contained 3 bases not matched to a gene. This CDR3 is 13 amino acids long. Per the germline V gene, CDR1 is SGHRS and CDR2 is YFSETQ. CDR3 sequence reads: CASSLTGAGELFF. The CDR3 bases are TGCGCCAGCAGCCTAACAGGGGCCGGGGAGCTGTTTTTT. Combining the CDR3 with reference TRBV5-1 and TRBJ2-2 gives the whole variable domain KAGVTQTPRYLIKTRGQQVTLSCSPISGHRSVSWYQQTPGQGLQFLFEYFSETQRNKGNFPGRFSGRQFSNSRSEMNVSTLELGDSALYLCASSLTGAGELFFGEGSRLTVL.

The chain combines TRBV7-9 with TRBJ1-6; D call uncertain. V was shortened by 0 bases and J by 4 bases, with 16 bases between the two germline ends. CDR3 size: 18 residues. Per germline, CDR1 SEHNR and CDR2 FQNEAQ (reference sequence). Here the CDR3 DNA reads TGTGCCAGCAGCTTAGCGCAGGTGGGCTCGACATATAATTCACCCCTCCACTTT. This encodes CASSLAQVGSTYNSPLHF. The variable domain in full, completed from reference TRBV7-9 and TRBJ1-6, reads DTGVSQNPRHKITKRGQNVTFRCDPISEHNRLYWYRQTLGQGPEFLTYFQNEAQLEKSRLLSDRFSAERPKGSFSTLEIQRTEQGDSAMYLCASSLAQVGSTYNSPLHFGNGTRLTVT.

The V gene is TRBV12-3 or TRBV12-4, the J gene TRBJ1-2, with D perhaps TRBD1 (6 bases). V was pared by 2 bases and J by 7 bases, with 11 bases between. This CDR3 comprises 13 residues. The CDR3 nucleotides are TGTGCCAGCAGTTTATTGGGGGCCGGTGGCTACACCTTC. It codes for CASSLLGAGGYTF.

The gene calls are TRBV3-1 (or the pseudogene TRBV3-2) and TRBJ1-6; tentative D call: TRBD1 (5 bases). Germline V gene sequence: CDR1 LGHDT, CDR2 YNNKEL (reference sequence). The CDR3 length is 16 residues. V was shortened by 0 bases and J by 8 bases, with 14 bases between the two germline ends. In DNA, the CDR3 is TGTGCCAGCAGCCAAGATCTGAGGGGCAGACATTCACCCCTCCACTTT. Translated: CASSQDLRGRHSPLHF.

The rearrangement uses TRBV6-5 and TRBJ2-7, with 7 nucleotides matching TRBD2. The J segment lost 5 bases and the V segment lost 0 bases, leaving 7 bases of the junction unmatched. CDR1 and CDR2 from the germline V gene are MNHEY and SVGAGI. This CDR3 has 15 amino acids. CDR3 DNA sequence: TGTGCCAGCAGTTACTCGATACGGGGGGTCAACGAGCAGTACTTC. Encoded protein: CASSYSIRGVNEQYF.

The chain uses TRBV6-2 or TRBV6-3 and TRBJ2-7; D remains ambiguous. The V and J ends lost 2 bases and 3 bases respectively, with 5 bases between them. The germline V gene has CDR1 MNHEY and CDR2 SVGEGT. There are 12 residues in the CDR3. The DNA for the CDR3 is TGTGCCAGCAGTTACCCGATCTACGAGCAGTACTTC. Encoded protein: CASSYPIYEQYF.

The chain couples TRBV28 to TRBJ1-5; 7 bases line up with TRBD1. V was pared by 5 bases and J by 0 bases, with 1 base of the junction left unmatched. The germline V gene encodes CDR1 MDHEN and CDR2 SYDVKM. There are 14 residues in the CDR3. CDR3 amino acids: CASSTGDSNQPQHF. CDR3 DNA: TGTGCCAGCAGTACAGGGGATAGCAATCAGCCCCAGCATTTT.

The CDR3 sequence is CASSPDGQNQPQHF. The CDR3 coding sequence is TGCGCCAGCAGCCCTGACGGACAGAATCAGCCCCAGCATTTT. The chain combines TRBV5-1 with TRBJ1-5, with a possible D match to TRBD1 (6 bases). CDR1 and CDR2 from the germline V gene are SGHRS and YFSETQ. V lost 4 bases, J lost 4 bases, and 12 bases lay in between. This CDR3 contains 14 residues.

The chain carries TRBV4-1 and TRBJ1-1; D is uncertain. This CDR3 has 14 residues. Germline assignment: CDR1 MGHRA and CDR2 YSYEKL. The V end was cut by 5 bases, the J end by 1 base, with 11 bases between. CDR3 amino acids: CASSAIPRNTEAFF. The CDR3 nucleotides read TGCGCCAGCAGCGCCATCCCAAGGAACACTGAAGCTTTCTTT.

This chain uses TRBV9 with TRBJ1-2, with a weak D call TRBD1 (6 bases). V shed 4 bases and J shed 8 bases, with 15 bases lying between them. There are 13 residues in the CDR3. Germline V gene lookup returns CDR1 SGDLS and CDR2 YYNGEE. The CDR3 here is CASSTPGGGGYTF. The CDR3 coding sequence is TGTGCCAGCAGCACCCCGGGGGGCGGCGGCTACACCTTC.

CDR3 sequence reads: CASSGRDILSETQYF. The CDR3 nucleotides are TGTGCCAGCAGCGGTCGGGACATCCTCTCAGAGACCCAGTACTTC. The genes are TRBV7-8 and TRBJ2-5; TRBD1 might be the D (6 bases). The CDR3 has 15 amino acids. The ends were cut back, 5 bases at V and 4 bases at J, with 17 bases in the middle. Germline loops: CDR1 SGHVS, CDR2 FQNEAQ.

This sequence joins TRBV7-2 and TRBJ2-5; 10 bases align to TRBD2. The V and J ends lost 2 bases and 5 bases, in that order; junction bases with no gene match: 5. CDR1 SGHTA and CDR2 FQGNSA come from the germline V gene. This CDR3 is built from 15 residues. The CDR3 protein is CASSLQAGGRETQYF. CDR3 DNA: TGTGCCAGCAGCTTACAAGCGGGGGGGCGGGAGACCCAGTACTTC. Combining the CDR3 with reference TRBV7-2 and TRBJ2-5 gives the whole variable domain GAGVSQSPSNKVTEKGKDVELRCDPISGHTALYWYRQSLGQGLEFLIYFQGNSAPDKSGLPSDRFSAERTGGSVSTLTIQRTQQEDSAVYLCASSLQAGGRETQYFGPGTRLLVL.

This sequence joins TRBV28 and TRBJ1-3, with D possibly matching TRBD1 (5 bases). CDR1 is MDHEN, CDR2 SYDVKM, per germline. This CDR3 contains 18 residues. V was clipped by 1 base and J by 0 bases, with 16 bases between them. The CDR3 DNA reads TGTGCCAGCAGTTTATTGGGGGTCACGGACTTCTCTGGAAACACCATATATTTT. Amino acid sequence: CASSLLGVTDFSGNTIYF.

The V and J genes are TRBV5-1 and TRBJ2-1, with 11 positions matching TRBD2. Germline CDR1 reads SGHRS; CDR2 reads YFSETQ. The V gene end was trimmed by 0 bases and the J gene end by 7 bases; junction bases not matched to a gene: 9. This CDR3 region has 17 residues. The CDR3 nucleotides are TGCGCCAGCAGCTTGGATCTAGCGGGGGGCCCTAGAAATGAGCAGTTCTTC. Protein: CASSLDLAGGPRNEQFF.